This T cell receptor beta chain comes out of a study of T cell responses to AZD1222 COVID-19 vaccine. To note about this clone: Its antigen is not known.

Measured with immunoSEQ multiplex PCR; TCRdb has only the in-frame clones, and not every one. This table holds about 180,000 clones, approximately 88% found once. Per the germline V gene, CDR1 is LNHDA and CDR2 is SQIVND (reference sequence). CDR3 length: 16 amino acids. After removal of 6 bases from V and 6 bases from J, the junction contained 14 bases not matched to a gene. Study outcomes and limitations: Within unmutated variant regions lay the reported targets of nearly half of spike-specific TCRs. Sampling captured repertoires only after the peak T cell response. Baseline antibody screening turned up just a handful of seropositive AZD1222 recipients. White British ancestry dominated among donors, who included more females, and clonal diversity was possibly underestimated.

The chain carries TRBV19 and TRBJ1-2; 9 bases agree with TRBD1. This clonotype originated in an adult in good health. The material was peripheral blood, obtained on day 0 of AZD1222 vaccination. DNA of the CDR3: TGTGCCAGTAGACCGGGACAGGGTCGGGTCGGGGATGGCTACACCTTC. As protein: CASRPGQGRVGDGYTF. The full variable domain, rest sourced from reference TRBV19 and TRBJ1-2, is DGGITQSPKYLFRKEGQNVTLSCEQNLNHDAMYWYRQDPGQGLRLIYYSQIVNDFQKGDIAEGYSVSREKKESFPLTVTSAQKNPTAFYLCASRPGQGRVGDGYTFGSGTRLTVV.